A single sample is the source of the 14 T cell receptor beta chains below, sequenced in a study of blood T cell repertoires in COVID-19 (dated by TCRdb to the early 2020s). The library was made by the immunoSEQ multiplex PCR assay. Held by TCRdb, this immuneACCESS table contains in-frame sequences only and omits some clones. Under half of the omission traces to an unresolved V gene where checked; the cause of the rest is unknown. Recorded for this sample are approximately 170,000 clones; about 88% of them occurred a single time. Clones ranked in the top ten supply about 26% of the sample. Sequencing was carried out using peripheral blood. The receptors were sampled from a man aged 55 to 70 with acute or convalescent COVID-19.

This sequence joins TRBV2 and TRBJ1-6, with unresolved D. The V gene lost 6 bases and the J gene lost 9 bases, with 18 bases spanning the gap. The CDR3 runs 15 residues. Germline-derived CDR1 and CDR2 are SNHLY and FYNNEI. CDR3 amino acids: CASSSAGYQTSPLHF. Written as DNA, the CDR3 is TGTGCCAGCAGCTCAGCCGGGTACCAGACTTCACCCCTCCACTTT. The full variable domain, with the rest looked up from reference TRBV2 and TRBJ1-6, is EPEVTQTPSHQVTQMGQEVILRCVPISNHLYFYWYRQILGQKVEFLVSFYNNEISEKSEIFDDQFSVERPDGSNFTLKIRSTKLEDSAMYFCASSSAGYQTSPLHFGNGTRLTVT.

The chain uses TRBV3-1 (or the pseudogene TRBV3-2) and TRBJ1-2; 11 bases map to TRBD1. Germline CDR1 is LGHDT and CDR2 is YNNKEL (reference sequence). V was pared by 2 bases and J by 4 bases, with 6 bases of the junction left unmatched. The length of the CDR3 is 16 residues. CDR3 sequence reads: CASSQTRTGGGYGYTF. DNA for the CDR3: TGTGCCAGCAGCCAAACCCGGACAGGGGGCGGCTATGGCTACACCTTC.

This chain connects TRBV11-3 to TRBJ1-4; possible D gene TRBD1, 5 bases. V lost 3 bases, J lost 1 base, and 6 bases lay in between. The CDR3 has 14 residues. Germline loops: CDR1 SGHNT, CDR2 YENEEA. This CDR3 is CASSFGGTNEKLFF. Written as DNA, the CDR3 is TGTGCCAGCAGCTTCGGGGGAACTAATGAAAAACTGTTTTTT.

The V and J genes are TRBV7-9 and TRBJ1-4; D unresolved. This CDR3 is 13 amino acids long. V lost 4 bases, J lost 8 bases, and 11 bases lay in between. Germline V gene data show CDR1 as SEHNR and CDR2 as FQNEAQ (reference sequence). CDR3 amino acids: CASSSSGGEKLFF. DNA of the CDR3: TGTGCCAGCAGCTCCTCCGGAGGGGAAAAACTGTTTTTT.

The chain uses TRBV7-6 and TRBJ2-3; TRBD2 aligns across 11 bases. Germline lookup yields CDR1 SGHVS and CDR2 FNYEAQ. The V and J ends lost 5 bases and 3 bases, in that order; junction bases with no gene match: 4. CDR3 length equals 15 residues. The CDR3 DNA sequence: TGTGCCAGCAGCCGCCGACTAGCGGGGACAGATACGCAGTATTTT. This sequence encodes CASSRRLAGTDTQYF.

This clone was seen once. The chain is built from TRBV2 and TRBJ2-1, with a tentative D call TRBD2 (5 bases). Trimming removed 7 bases from V and 7 bases from J, with 8 bases in between. The germline V gene encodes CDR1 SNHLY and CDR2 FYNNEI. This CDR3 contains 11 residues. CDR3 region: CASTSLNEQFF. CDR3 in DNA: TGTGCCAGCACTAGCCTGAATGAGCAGTTCTTC.

This chain connects TRBV14 to TRBJ2-7; the D is unclear. Trimming removed 1 base from V and 2 bases from J, with 9 bases in between. The germline V gene has CDR1 SGHDN and CDR2 FVKESK. The length of the CDR3 is 14 residues. CDR3 in amino acids: CASSQAFTPYEQYF. The CDR3 nucleotides read TGTGCCAGCAGCCAAGCGTTTACTCCCTACGAGCAGTACTTC.

V and J are TRBV12-5 and TRBJ2-5; tentatively, D is TRBD1 (6 bases). The V gene's germline CDR1 is LGHNT and CDR2 FRNRAP. V was clipped by 4 bases and J by 1 base, with 10 bases between them. There are 14 residues in the CDR3. The CDR3 bases are TGTGCTAGTGGTTGGAACAGGGCCCAAGAGACCCAGTACTTC. The encoded protein is CASGWNRAQETQYF.

The V gene is TRBV6-6, the J gene TRBJ1-3; 7 nucleotides line up with TRBD1. This CDR3 comprises 16 residues. Trimming took 5 bases from V and 3 from J; bases not matched to a gene: 10. Germline assignment: CDR1 MNHNY and CDR2 SVGAGI (reference sequence). The CDR3 protein is CASSKSTGQGGNTIYF. The CDR3 nucleotides are TGTGCCAGCAGTAAGTCGACAGGGCAAGGTGGAAACACCATATATTTT.

The rearrangement links TRBV6-5 to TRBJ2-7; D not certain. The CDR3 is 13 residues long. V was pared by 6 bases and J by 3 bases, with 12 bases between. CDR1 and CDR2 from the germline V gene are MNHEY and SVGAGI. The CDR3: CASRSTANYEQYV. The CDR3 nucleotides are TGTGCCAGCAGGAGTACAGCTAACTACGAGCAGTACGTC.

The chain links TRBV6-5 to TRBJ1-2; D not resolved. Trimming left V 6 bases short and J 8 bases short, with 10 bases between. The CDR3 has 11 residues. Germline V gives CDR1 MNHEY, CDR2 SVGAGI. The CDR3 DNA is TGTGCCAGCAGAACTCCTATGGGCTACACCTTC. Encoded protein: CASRTPMGYTF.

The chain joins TRBV24-1 to TRBJ2-3; 7 bases fit TRBD2. Losses at the gene ends were 0 bases for V and 1 base for J; bases not matched to a gene: 12. This CDR3 comprises 19 residues. Germline CDR1 and CDR2: KGHDR and SFDVKD. This CDR3 is CATSDLRLRGGEGTDTQYF. CDR3 DNA sequence: TGTGCCACCAGTGATTTGCGCCTACGGGGAGGGGAAGGCACAGATACGCAGTATTTT.

The chain couples TRBV9 to TRBJ1-6; perhaps TRBD1 as D (5 bases). Germline-derived CDR1 and CDR2 are SGDLS and YYNGEE. This CDR3 has 15 amino acids. Trimming cost V 0 bases and J 7 bases, with 11 bases left between them. The chain's CDR3 is CASSVEAGSNSPLHF. CDR3 bases: TGTGCCAGCAGCGTAGAGGCAGGGTCGAATTCACCCCTCCACTTT. Variable domain in full (rest from reference TRBV9 and TRBJ1-6): DSGVTQTPKHLITATGQRVTLRCSPRSGDLSVYWYQQSLDQGLQFLIQYYNGEERAKGNILERFSAQQFPDLHSELNLSSLELGDSALYFCASSVEAGSNSPLHFGNGTRLTVT.

The chain combines TRBV5-6 with TRBJ2-7; no definite D call. The CDR3 has 12 amino acids. The germline V and J ends were trimmed by 1 base and 5 bases, with 7 bases remaining between them. CDR1 is SGHDT, CDR2 YYEEEE, per germline. The CDR3 region is CASSLQGDEQYV. The CDR3, as DNA: TGTGCCAGCAGCTTGCAAGGAGACGAGCAGTACGTC.